This T cell receptor (beta chain) was profiled in a study of blood T cell repertoires in COVID-19. TCRdb keeps only in-frame clones here, not all; method: immunoSEQ multiplex PCR. The table lists fewer than 90,000 clones, about 80% of them singletons. CDR3 size: 14 residues. Trimming took 5 bases from V and 6 from J, leaving 14 bases between them. Germline CDR1 and CDR2: MNHEY and SVGAGI. The chain employs TRBV6-5 and TRBJ1-3; D remains ambiguous. What was sequenced was peripheral blood. This clonotype was obtained from a woman in her forties or fifties with acute or convalescent COVID-19. The CDR3 here is CASSHRETINTIYF. The CDR3 DNA sequence: TGTGCCAGCAGTCACCGGGAGACCATAAACACCATATATTTT.